These 29 T cell receptor beta chains were all obtained from the same sample, sequenced in a study of blood T cell repertoires in COVID-19. TCRdb's copy holds only in-frame clones and misses some; the assay was immunoSEQ multiplex PCR. The table records over 140,000 clones, around 82% of them present only once. Material for sequencing was peripheral blood. These receptors came from a woman aged 55-70 years with acute or convalescent COVID-19.

The genes are TRBV30 and TRBJ1-6, with D hard to call. The V and J ends lost 2 bases and 5 bases respectively, with 10 bases between them. The CDR3 spans 14 residues. The germline V gene encodes CDR1 GTSNPN and CDR2 SVGIG (reference sequence). CDR3 sequence: CAWSRTTNNSPLHF. CDR3 in DNA: TGTGCCTGGAGTAGAACGACTAATAATTCACCCCTCCACTTT.

CDR3: CASSKVRNGTGDYEQYF. CDR3 nucleotides: TGTGCCAGCAGCAAAGTCAGGAACGGGACAGGGGATTACGAGCAGTACTTC. This chain connects TRBV21-1 to TRBJ2-7; TRBD1 is the table's D call, not checked against the DNA. TRBV21-1 is annotated as a pseudogene. This CDR3 spans 17 amino acids.

V usage is TRBV4-2 and J usage is TRBJ2-1; 9 bases are shared with TRBD2. Germline trimming cut 1 base from V and 4 bases from J; bases unmatched to any gene: 5. CDR3 length equals 16 residues. Germline CDR1 and CDR2: LGHNA and YNFKEQ. The CDR3 loop is CASSQGDSGRYNEQFF. CDR3 sequence (DNA): TGTGCCAGCAGCCAAGGAGACAGCGGGAGGTACAATGAGCAGTTCTTC.

The V call is TRBV7-9, the J call TRBJ1-4; possibly TRBD1 for D (5 bases). The CDR3 is 13 residues long. CDR1 is SEHNR, CDR2 FQNEAQ, per germline (reference sequence). The V end lost 3 bases, the J end lost 6 bases, and 8 bases lay between the germline ends. CDR3 residues: CASSLMTDEKLFF. In DNA, the CDR3 is TGTGCCAGCAGCTTGATGACAGATGAAAAACTGTTTTTT.

CDR3 coding DNA: TGTGCCAGCAGCTCATCCCCGGGACAGAACTATGGCTACACCTTC. Its protein is CASSSSPGQNYGYTF. V gene TRBV13 combines with J gene TRBJ1-2; 7 nucleotides agree with TRBD1. The CDR3 loop spans 15 amino acids. Germline V gene lookup returns CDR1 PRHDT and CDR2 FYEKMQ (reference sequence). V trimming: 4 bases; J trimming: 2 bases; junction bases outside the gene matches: 7.

The chain joins TRBV28 to TRBJ2-3; TRBD1 matches 7 bases. The germline V gene has CDR1 MDHEN and CDR2 SYDVKM. V lost 6 bases and J lost 4; bases outside the gene matches: 10. The CDR3 runs to 15 residues. CDR3 region: CASSPRGPGADTQYF. The CDR3, as DNA: TGTGCCAGCAGCCCAAGGGGGCCCGGGGCAGATACGCAGTATTTT. The full variable domain, completed using reference TRBV28 and TRBJ2-3, is DVKVTQSSRYLVKRTGEKVFLECVQDMDHENMFWYRQDPGLGLRLIYFSYDVKMKEKGDIPEGYSVSREKKERFSLILESASTNQTSMYLCASSPRGPGADTQYFGPGTRLTVL.

The V gene is TRBV19, the J gene TRBJ1-5, with D perhaps matching TRBD1 (5 bases). Germline lookup yields CDR1 LNHDA and CDR2 SQIVND (reference sequence). The CDR3 covers 13 residues. Trimming removed 3 bases from V and 7 bases from J, with 10 bases in between. The DNA of the CDR3 is TGTGCCAGTAGTATGTCAGGGAGGCAGCCCCAGCATTTT. Translation gives CASSMSGRQPQHF.

This clone has a single count. V is TRBV18 and J is TRBJ1-1, with 7 bases aligning to TRBD1. This CDR3 has 14 amino acids. Germline CDR1 reads KGHSH; CDR2 reads LQKENI. Trimming at V came to 5 bases and at J to 1 base, leaving 4 bases not matched to a gene. The CDR3 region is CASSNQGGNTEAFF. Here the CDR3 DNA reads TGTGCCAGCTCAAACCAGGGGGGGAACACTGAAGCTTTCTTT. Based on the CDR3 plus reference TRBV18 and TRBJ1-1, the full variable domain is NAGVMQNPRHLVRRRGQEARLRCSPMKGHSHVYWYRQLPEEGLKFMVYLQKENIIDESGMPKERFSAEFPKEGPSILRIQQVVRGDSAAYFCASSNQGGNTEAFFGQGTRLTVV.

This chain connects TRBV28 to TRBJ2-2; a weak D match, TRBD1 (5 bases). V lost 2 bases and J 4 bases, leaving 11 bases between the germline ends. The CDR3 contains 15 residues. CDR1 and CDR2 from the germline V gene are MDHEN and SYDVKM. The CDR3 DNA reads TGTGCCAGCAGTTTAAGGGGTTACCCCACCGGGGAGCTGTTTTTT. This sequence encodes CASSLRGYPTGELFF.

V and J are TRBV27 and TRBJ2-1; tentatively, D is TRBD2 (5 bases). Trimming pared 6 bases from V and 4 bases from J, leaving 34 bases between. The CDR3 has 21 residues. Germline CDR1 and CDR2: MNHEY and SMNVEV (reference sequence). The CDR3: CASRFPDRVEAPGGLYNEQFF. The CDR3 nucleotides read TGTGCCAGCAGATTCCCCGACCGGGTGGAGGCCCCCGGCGGGTTATACAATGAGCAGTTCTTC.

V usage is TRBV28 and J usage is TRBJ2-7, with D hard to call. V lost 3 bases to trimming and J lost 0 bases, with 9 bases between them. Germline loops: CDR1 MDHEN, CDR2 SYDVKM. This CDR3 region has 14 residues. For the CDR3, the DNA is TGTGCCAGCAGTTTGGCCCCATACTCCTACGAGCAGTACTTC. This translates into CASSLAPYSYEQYF.

The rearrangement links TRBV3-1 (or the pseudogene TRBV3-2) to TRBJ2-1; D unresolved. This CDR3 has 12 amino acids. Germline V gene lookup returns CDR1 LGHDT and CDR2 YNNKEL (reference sequence). V shed 1 base and J shed 8 bases, with 6 bases lying between them. CDR3 protein: CASSQAEYEQFF. CDR3 DNA sequence: TGTGCCAGCAGCCAAGCGGAGTATGAGCAGTTCTTC.

Only one count was recorded for this clone. The V call is TRBV15, the J call TRBJ2-5; D may be TRBD1 (5 bases). V shed 8 bases and J shed 3 bases, with 13 bases lying between them. The CDR3 covers 13 residues. Germline V gene sequence: CDR1 LNHNV, CDR2 YYDKDF (reference sequence). The CDR3 protein is CATSPGREETQYF. CDR3 sequence (DNA): TGTGCCACCTCTCCCGGCAGGGAAGAGACCCAGTACTTC.

DNA for the CDR3: TGTGCCAGCAGTAAACCGGCGGGGAATGAGCAGTTCTTC. Its protein is CASSKPAGNEQFF. V is TRBV7-8 and J is TRBJ2-1, with TRBD2 as a possible D gene (6 bases). Germline CDR1 and CDR2: SGHVS and FQNEAQ. Deletions cut 6 bases from V and 7 bases from J, with 13 bases between. The length of the CDR3 is 13 residues. The full variable domain, rest sourced from reference TRBV7-8 and TRBJ2-1, is GAGVSQSPRYKVAKRGQDVALRCDPISGHVSLFWYQQALGQGPEFLTYFQNEAQLDKSGLPSDRFFAERPEGSVSTLKIQRTQQEDSAVYLCASSKPAGNEQFFGPGTRLTVL.

The rearrangement uses TRBV2 and TRBJ1-6, with D perhaps TRBD1 (6 bases). The ends were cut back, 4 bases at V and 6 bases at J, with 13 bases in the middle. The CDR3 covers 15 residues. CDR1 is SNHLY, CDR2 FYNNEI, per germline. CDR3 residues: CASSAPGQPNSPLHF. The CDR3 coding sequence is TGTGCCAGCAGTGCCCCGGGACAACCTAATTCACCCCTCCACTTT.

The chain links TRBV6-2 or TRBV6-3 to TRBJ1-5; D gene uncertain. The germline CDR1 and CDR2 sequences are MNHEY and SVGEGT. The CDR3 is 14 residues long. V lost 0 bases, J lost 0 bases, and 3 bases lay in between. DNA of the CDR3: TGTGCCAGCAGTTACTCTTATAGCAATCAGCCCCAGCATTTT. As protein: CASSYSYSNQPQHF.

The chain joins TRBV27 to TRBJ2-2; 11 bases match TRBD2. V lost 10 bases to trimming and J lost 5 bases; unmatched junction nucleotides: 3. CDR1 is MNHEY and CDR2 is SMNVEV in the germline V gene (reference sequence). The CDR3 is 13 residues long. DNA for the CDR3: TGTGCCACCCGGACTAGCGGGACCGGGGAGCTGTTTTTT. As protein: CATRTSGTGELFF.

The chain is built from TRBV19 and TRBJ1-5; the D gene is possibly TRBD1 (6 bases). The CDR3 loop spans 15 amino acids. CDR1 and CDR2 from the germline V gene are LNHDA and SQIVND (reference sequence). V was cut by 5 bases and J by 2 bases, with 13 bases left in between. The CDR3: CASSGADSGNQPQHF. CDR3 DNA sequence: TGTGCCAGTAGTGGGGCGGACAGTGGCAATCAGCCCCAGCATTTT.

This clone has only a few counts. V is TRBV19 and J is TRBJ1-5; 7 bases are a match to TRBD1. Losses at the gene ends were 1 base for V and 3 bases for J; bases not matched to a gene: 15. The germline gives CDR1 LNHDA, CDR2 SQIVND (reference sequence). The CDR3 totals 19 residues. The CDR3 nucleotides read TGTGCCAGTAGTATAGTCCGACAGGGTCGCTATCTCATCAATCAGCCCCAGCATTTT. This translates into CASSIVRQGRYLINQPQHF.

The V gene is TRBV5-1, the J gene TRBJ2-1; a weak D match, TRBD2 (6 bases). Trimming removed 5 bases from V and 9 bases from J, with 15 bases in between. Germline CDR1 is SGHRS and CDR2 is YFSETQ. The CDR3 spans 13 residues. CDR3 in DNA: TGCGCCAGCAGGGCGGGACCCTTTGGTGAGCAGTTCTTC. It yields the protein CASRAGPFGEQFF.

The gene calls are TRBV7-2 and TRBJ2-2; unclear D gene. Trimming took 6 bases from V and 6 from J, leaving 8 bases between them. This CDR3 spans 12 amino acids. Germline V lookup: CDR1 SGHTA, CDR2 FQGNSA. CDR3 protein: CASRRLAGELFF. In DNA form, the CDR3 reads TGTGCCAGCAGGCGGCTGGCCGGGGAGCTGTTTTTT.

The chain joins TRBV5-1 to TRBJ2-3; TRBD2 aligns across 9 bases. Germline lookup yields CDR1 SGHRS and CDR2 YFSETQ. Trimming took 4 bases from V and 8 from J; bases not matched to a gene: 14. The CDR3 runs to 16 residues. In DNA, the CDR3 is TGCGCCAGCAGCGGGGGGACAAGTAGCGGGAGTCGTACGCAGTATTTT. Translation: CASSGGTSSGSRTQYF.

This clone was recorded only once. A much more abundant neighbour one base away suggests this may be a read error. The CDR3 here is CASSPGITVSNQPQHF. CDR3 coding DNA: TGTGCCAGCAGCCCAGGAATCACAGTTAGCAATCAGCCCCAGCATTTT. The rearrangement uses TRBV7-8 and TRBJ1-5, with D unclear. Germline V gene sequence: CDR1 SGHVS, CDR2 FQNEAQ. The V end lost 5 bases, the J end lost 0 bases, and 14 bases lay between the germline ends. The CDR3 covers 16 residues.

The chain employs TRBV5-1 and TRBJ1-4; the match to TRBD1 covers 7 bases. The CDR3 contains 12 residues. In germline, CDR1 is SGHRS, CDR2 YFSETQ. With V trimmed by 1 base and J by 11 bases, 2 bases remained unmatched. DNA of the CDR3: TGCGCCAGCAGCTTGCCGGGACAGAAACTGTTTTTT. Its protein product is CASSLPGQKLFF.

The sample holds one count of this clone. The chain is built from TRBV5-4 and TRBJ1-2, with a weak D call TRBD1 (6 bases). The V end lost 6 bases, the J end lost 1 base, and 13 bases lay between the germline ends. This CDR3 region has 14 residues. CDR1 SGHNT and CDR2 YYREEE come from the germline V gene (reference sequence). The CDR3 nucleotides are TGTGCCAGCAAATGGACAGACCTTAACTATGGCTACACCTTC. It translates to CASKWTDLNYGYTF.

This rearrangement joins TRBV3-1 (or the pseudogene TRBV3-2) to TRBJ1-5, with D possibly matching TRBD1 (5 bases). This CDR3 spans 18 amino acids. Per the germline V gene, CDR1 is LGHDT and CDR2 is YNNKEL (reference sequence). Deletions cut 0 bases from V and 3 bases from J, with 18 bases between. CDR3 coding DNA: TGTGCCAGCAGCCAAGATTTCCTACGCAGGGATCCCAATCAGCCCCAGCATTTT. This translates into CASSQDFLRRDPNQPQHF.

The chain joins TRBV7-8 to TRBJ2-1; the match to TRBD2 covers 7 bases. V gave up 10 bases and J gave up 2 bases; unmatched junction bases: 11. Per germline, CDR1 SGHVS and CDR2 FQNEAQ. This CDR3 region has 15 residues. Written as DNA, the CDR3 is TGTGCCACCCTAGAGCGCGCGGGAGCCTACAATGAGCAGTTCTTC. Translation: CATLERAGAYNEQFF.

The chain employs TRBV29-1 and TRBJ2-2; 7 positions agree with TRBD2. The junction had 4 bases not matched to a gene; V was cut back by 3 bases and J by 3 bases. The CDR3 is made up of 14 amino acids. Per germline, CDR1 SQVTM and CDR2 ANQGSEA. CDR3 DNA sequence: TGCAGCGTTGAGGGGGGGGACCACACCGGGGAGCTGTTTTTT. Amino acids: CSVEGGDHTGELFF.

The chain uses TRBV9 and TRBJ1-2; 10 bases agree with TRBD1. This CDR3 has 16 amino acids. Per germline, CDR1 SGDLS and CDR2 YYNGEE. Trimming cost V 0 bases and J 4 bases; bases outside gene matches: 6. CDR3 protein: CASSVATGGAGYGYTF. The DNA for the CDR3 is TGTGCCAGCAGCGTAGCGACAGGGGGCGCAGGCTATGGCTACACCTTC.